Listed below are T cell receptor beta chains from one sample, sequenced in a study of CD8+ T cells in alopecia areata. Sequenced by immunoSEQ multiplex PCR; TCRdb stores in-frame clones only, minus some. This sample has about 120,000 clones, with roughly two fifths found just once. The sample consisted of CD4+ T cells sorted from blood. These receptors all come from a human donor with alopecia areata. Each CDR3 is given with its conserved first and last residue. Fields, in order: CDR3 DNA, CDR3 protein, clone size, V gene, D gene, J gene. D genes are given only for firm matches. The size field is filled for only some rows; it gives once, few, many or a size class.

cdr3_nt: TGTGCCAGCAGACGCCCCAGGGGAACCGAGCAGTACTTC
cdr3_aa: CASRRPRGTEQYF
clone_size: NA
v_call: TRBV6-5
d_call: NA
j_call: TRBJ2-7

cdr3_nt: TGTGCCAGCAGAGGTCAAGAGACCCAGTACTTC
cdr3_aa: CASRGQETQYF
clone_size: NA
v_call: TRBV27
d_call: NA
j_call: TRBJ2-5

cdr3_nt: TGTGCCAGCAGCTCCCCGCAGCGGGTTAACTACGAGCAGTACTTC
cdr3_aa: CASSSPQRVNYEQYF
clone_size: many
v_call: TRBV7-2
d_call: NA
j_call: TRBJ2-7

cdr3_nt: TGTGCCTGGAGTGGGGGGACAGGCACCGGGGAGCTGTTTTTT
cdr3_aa: CAWSGGTGTGELFF
clone_size: NA
v_call: TRBV30
d_call: TRBD1
j_call: TRBJ2-2

cdr3_nt: TGTGCCAGCAGCTCCACGACAGCCTACGAGCAGTACTTC
cdr3_aa: CASSSTTAYEQYF
clone_size: NA
v_call: TRBV5-6
d_call: NA
j_call: TRBJ2-7

cdr3_nt: TGCAGCGTTACGGGCCCGACAGCTTACGAGCAGTACTTC
cdr3_aa: CSVTGPTAYEQYF
clone_size: few
v_call: TRBV29-1
d_call: NA
j_call: TRBJ2-7

cdr3_nt: TGTGCCAGCAGCCAGGTGGGACAGGGACCCTACGAGCAGTACTTC
cdr3_aa: CASSQVGQGPYEQYF
clone_size: NA
v_call: TRBV4-2
d_call: TRBD1
j_call: TRBJ2-7

cdr3_nt: TGCAGCGTTTTGGGACTAGCGAGCTACAATGAGCAGTTCTTC
cdr3_aa: CSVLGLASYNEQFF
clone_size: few
v_call: TRBV29-1
d_call: TRBD2
j_call: TRBJ2-1

cdr3_nt: TGTGCCAGTTTACAGGGGGCTGGGGCCAACGTCCTGACTTTC
cdr3_aa: CASLQGAGANVLTF
clone_size: few
v_call: TRBV2
d_call: TRBD1
j_call: TRBJ2-6

cdr3_nt: TGTGCCAGCAGCTTAGATGGCATTCAGTACTTC
cdr3_aa: CASSLDGIQYF
clone_size: once
v_call: TRBV7-6
d_call: NA
j_call: TRBJ2-4

cdr3_nt: TGTGCCTCCCCCACCATTGTCGTCACTGAAGCTTTCTTT
cdr3_aa: CASPTIVVTEAFF
clone_size: NA
v_call: TRBV30
d_call: NA
j_call: TRBJ1-1

cdr3_nt: TGTGCCAGCAGCTTAGCGTCGCAAGAGACCCAGTACTTC
cdr3_aa: CASSLASQETQYF
clone_size: NA
v_call: TRBV7-2
d_call: NA
j_call: TRBJ2-5

cdr3_nt: TGTGCCAGCAGACGGCAGTACTTC
cdr3_aa: CASRRQYF
clone_size: NA
v_call: TRBV27
d_call: NA
j_call: TRBJ2-7

cdr3_nt: TGTGCCTGGAGTGTAGGGCGTTCTGGCGAGCAGTACTTC
cdr3_aa: CAWSVGRSGEQYF
clone_size: NA
v_call: TRBV30
d_call: NA
j_call: TRBJ2-7

cdr3_nt: TGTGCCAGCAGCTTATCCAGGGACAGGGGCTACATTCAGTACTTC
cdr3_aa: CASSLSRDRGYIQYF
clone_size: NA
v_call: TRBV7-3
d_call: TRBD1
j_call: TRBJ2-4

cdr3_nt: TGTGCCTGGAGTGGACAGGGGAGCACTGAAGCTTTCTTT
cdr3_aa: CAWSGQGSTEAFF
clone_size: NA
v_call: TRBV30
d_call: TRBD1
j_call: TRBJ1-1

cdr3_nt: TGCGCCAGCACCATGGGTGCAGGAGGGACCTACGAGCAGTACTTC
cdr3_aa: CASTMGAGGTYEQYF
clone_size: NA
v_call: TRBV5-1
d_call: NA
j_call: TRBJ2-7